These 22 T cell receptor beta chains came from one sample sequenced in a study of T cell responses to AZD1222 COVID-19 vaccine. Clones were read by immunoSEQ multiplex PCR, and TCRdb kept only the in-frame ones, dropping some. The table includes about 140,000 clones, around nine tenths detected once. The sample consisted of peripheral blood, taken on day 0 of AZD1222 vaccination. The origin of the receptors is an adult in good health.

The rearrangement uses TRBV2 and TRBJ2-7; 8 bases fit TRBD1. Germline V gene lookup returns CDR1 SNHLY and CDR2 FYNNEI. The CDR3 runs 15 residues. V dropped 7 bases and J dropped 0; count of bases not matched to a gene: 8. The CDR3 bases are TGTGCCAGCAAACAGGACAGGGAACCCTCCTACGAGCAGTACTTC. It is translated as CASKQDREPSYEQYF.

The rearrangement joins TRBV15 to TRBJ1-5; D not resolved. Germline V lookup: CDR1 LNHNV, CDR2 YYDKDF (reference sequence). The CDR3 has 16 residues. V dropped 0 bases and J dropped 2 bases, with 11 bases sitting between them. The CDR3 nucleotides are TGTGCCACCAGCAGAGATCAGGTATTTGGCAATCAGCCCCAGCATTTT. As protein: CATSRDQVFGNQPQHF.

The chain carries TRBV2 and TRBJ2-5, with D possibly TRBD1 on 6 matching bases. This CDR3 is 13 amino acids long. The ends were cut back, 6 bases at V and 5 bases at J, with 13 bases in the middle. Germline V gene data show CDR1 as SNHLY and CDR2 as FYNNEI. In nucleotides, the CDR3 is TGTGCCAGCAGCAAACAGGGTTTTGAGACCCAGTACTTC. This translates into CASSKQGFETQYF.

This chain uses TRBV7-2 with TRBJ2-5; 12 bases are a match to TRBD2. V lost 11 bases, J lost 5 bases, and 6 bases stayed unmatched. The CDR3 runs to 13 residues. Germline V gives CDR1 SGHTA, CDR2 FQGNSA. The DNA for the CDR3 is TGTGCCGCAGTTCTAGCGGGAGGGGAGACCCAGTACTTC. It translates to CAAVLAGGETQYF.

J is TRBJ2-3 and V is TRBV4-2, with 8 bases aligning to TRBD1. V shed 3 bases and J 4 bases; nucleotides not matched to a gene: 6. The CDR3 covers 15 residues. CDR1 is LGHNA and CDR2 is YNFKEQ in the germline V gene. The CDR3 region has the DNA TGTGCCAGCAGCCACGATGGACAGGGCGCAGATACGCAGTATTTT. This codes for CASSHDGQGADTQYF.

This clone has only one observation. The rearrangement uses TRBV7-2 and TRBJ2-2; weak D call: TRBD2 (6 bases). V was cut by 2 bases and J by 4 bases, with 11 bases left in between. Germline V CDR1 and CDR2: SGHTA, FQGNSA. The CDR3 extends over 15 amino acids. The CDR3 DNA reads TGTGCCAGCAGCTTAAGACTAGTAGGCACCGGGGAGCTGTTTTTT. This sequence encodes CASSLRLVGTGELFF. Combining the CDR3 with reference TRBV7-2 and TRBJ2-2 gives the whole variable domain GAGVSQSPSNKVTEKGKDVELRCDPISGHTALYWYRQSLGQGLEFLIYFQGNSAPDKSGLPSDRFSAERTGGSVSTLTIQRTQQEDSAVYLCASSLRLVGTGELFFGEGSRLTVL.

For this clone: A read error may account for a junction end that differs from germline. The CDR3 loop is CASTLAGVVGEQYF. DNA for the CDR3: TGCGCCAGCACCTTGGCGGGGGTAGTGGGCGAGCAGTACTTC. The rearrangement links TRBV5-1 to TRBJ2-7, with 7 bases fitting TRBD2. Per the germline V gene, CDR1 is SGHRS and CDR2 is YFSETQ. The CDR3 runs 14 residues.

The chain is built from TRBV6-5 and TRBJ2-1; 8 bases line up with TRBD2. The CDR3 consists of 16 residues. The trim removed 2 bases at V and 7 bases at J, leaving 10 bases unmatched. Germline CDR1 and CDR2: MNHEY and SVGAGI. DNA for the CDR3: TGTGCCAGCAGTTACCAAGCGGGAGTTAGTGTAAATGAGCAGTTCTTC. Translated: CASSYQAGVSVNEQFF.

The rearrangement joins TRBV7-9 to TRBJ1-4; the D gene is possibly TRBD1 (5 bases). Trimming left V 4 bases short and J 5 bases short, with 17 bases between. The CDR3 is 16 residues long. Germline CDR1 reads SEHNR; CDR2 reads FQNEAQ (reference sequence). The DNA for the CDR3 is TGTGCCAGCAGCTCGATTAGGACACTAGGAAATGAAAAACTGTTTTTT. It encodes CASSSIRTLGNEKLFF.

The sample holds one count of this clone. The chain recombines TRBV7-9 with TRBJ1-1; TRBD1 might be the D (5 bases). The germline V gene has CDR1 SEHNR and CDR2 FQNEAQ (reference sequence). Trimming removed 1 base from V and 0 bases from J, with 15 bases in between. The CDR3 extends over 17 amino acids. The CDR3 here is CASSLEHWGRMNTEAFF. CDR3 sequence (DNA): TGTGCCAGCAGCTTAGAACATTGGGGCAGAATGAACACTGAAGCTTTCTTT.

This clone was detected a few times. This chain joins TRBV5-5 and TRBJ2-1, with D perhaps given as TRBD1 or TRBD2 (6 bases each). The length of the CDR3 is 18 residues. V lost 1 base and J 1 base, leaving 18 bases between the germline ends. Germline loops: CDR1 SGHKS, CDR2 YYEKEE (reference sequence). The CDR3 DNA is TGTGCCAGCAGCTTGTTTGTCGGGGGCTGGGGGTCCTACAATGAGCAGTTCTTC. Its translation: CASSLFVGGWGSYNEQFF.

The genes are TRBV9 and TRBJ1-4; possibly TRBD1 for D (5 bases). The CDR3 runs to 15 residues. The V end was cut by 3 bases, the J end by 5 bases, with 14 bases between. In germline, CDR1 is SGDLS, CDR2 YYNGEE. The CDR3 coding sequence is TGTGCCAGCAGCGGGTCGGGACTCTCGAATGAAAAACTGTTTTTT. Amino acid sequence: CASSGSGLSNEKLFF.

This clone was seen a few times. The V gene is TRBV11-3, the J gene TRBJ2-1, with TRBD2 matching 8 bases. The V gene's germline CDR1 is SGHNT and CDR2 YENEEA. With 1 base clipped from V and 7 bases from J, the junction kept 9 bases outside the gene matches. There are 16 residues in the CDR3. CDR3 in amino acids: CASSLGLTSAGNEQFF. CDR3 nucleotide sequence: TGTGCCAGCAGCTTAGGCCTGACTAGCGCCGGGAATGAGCAGTTCTTC.

This clone was observed a handful of times. V and J are TRBV5-4 and TRBJ1-1; D remains ambiguous. The germline V gene encodes CDR1 SGHNT and CDR2 YYREEE (reference sequence). V lost 4 bases and J 1 base, leaving 5 bases between the germline ends. CDR3 size: 12 residues. CDR3 sequence (DNA): TGTGCCAGCAGCCGTCCGAACACTGAAGCTTTCTTT. It is translated as CASSRPNTEAFF. Complete variable domain (other parts from reference TRBV5-4 and TRBJ1-1): ETGVTQSPTHLIKTRGQQVTLRCSSQSGHNTVSWYQQALGQGPQFIFQYYREEENGRGNFPPRFSGLQFPNYSSELNVNALELDDSALYLCASSRPNTEAFFGQGTRLTVV.

The chain employs TRBV4-2 and TRBJ2-4; TRBD1 might be the D (5 bases). This CDR3 is built from 17 residues. CDR1 is LGHNA, CDR2 YNFKEQ, per germline. V lost 1 base to trimming and J lost 0 bases, with 13 bases between them. CDR3 loop: CASSQVGGAEAKNIQYF. Written as DNA, the CDR3 is TGTGCCAGCAGCCAAGTGGGTGGGGCCGAAGCCAAAAACATTCAGTACTTC.

The chain recombines TRBV6-5 with TRBJ2-7; D is ambiguous. Germline V lookup: CDR1 MNHEY, CDR2 SVGAGI. CDR3 length: 13 amino acids. Between the trimmed V and J ends, which lost 6 bases and 1 base, there was a span of 10 bases. The CDR3 DNA reads as TGTGCCAGCAGGTGGCCTGGATCCTACGAGCAGTACTTC. Residues: CASRWPGSYEQYF.

The rearrangement links TRBV7-9 to TRBJ1-2, with no clear D. There are 10 residues in the CDR3. V was shortened by 9 bases and J by 6 bases, with 8 bases between the two germline ends. Per germline, CDR1 SEHNR and CDR2 FQNEAQ (reference sequence). The CDR3 loop is CASGDHGYTF. For the CDR3, the DNA is TGTGCCAGTGGGGATCATGGCTACACCTTC.

The rearrangement joins TRBV7-3 to TRBJ1-1; D gene unclear. CDR1 SGHTA and CDR2 FQGTGA come from the germline V gene. The CDR3 spans 13 residues. The V and J ends lost 0 bases and 4 bases respectively, with 6 bases between them. The CDR3 protein is CASSLTAGTEAFF. The CDR3 DNA reads as TGTGCCAGCAGCTTAACTGCTGGCACTGAAGCTTTCTTT.

This clone was observed a single time. The CDR3 reads CASSELAGGREQYF. The CDR3 region has the DNA TGTGCCAGCAGCGAACTAGCGGGAGGACGAGAGCAGTACTTC. The V and J genes are TRBV7-2 and TRBJ2-7; 12 bases map to TRBD2. Germline-derived CDR1 and CDR2 are SGHTA and FQGNSA. The CDR3 length is 14 residues. The junction had 6 bases not matched to a gene; V was cut back by 5 bases and J by 7 bases.

In its sample, this clone was seen a few times. V gene TRBV7-2 combines with J gene TRBJ1-5; possible D gene TRBD1, 5 bases. Germline CDR1 SGHTA, CDR2 FQGNSA. V lost 6 bases, J lost 9 bases, and 18 bases lay in between. The CDR3 spans 14 residues. CDR3 region: CASRKGEGLGPQHF. In nucleotides, the CDR3 is TGTGCCAGCAGGAAAGGGGAGGGATTAGGGCCCCAGCATTTT.

DNA of the CDR3: TGTGCCAGCAGCCCGTGGGGGGGCCCCAACACTGAAGCTTTCTTT. Translating it yields CASSPWGGPNTEAFF. The V gene is TRBV7-9, the J gene TRBJ1-1; D is perhaps TRBD1 (6 bases). Per the germline V gene, CDR1 is SEHNR and CDR2 is FQNEAQ (reference sequence). V was clipped by 5 bases and J by 2 bases, with 15 bases between them. The length of the CDR3 is 15 residues. Using reference TRBV7-9 and TRBJ1-1 for the parts outside the CDR3, the full variable domain is DTGVSQNPRHKITKRGQNVTFRCDPISEHNRLYWYRQTLGQGPEFLTYFQNEAQLEKSRLLSDRFSAERPKGSFSTLEIQRTEQGDSAMYLCASSPWGGPNTEAFFGQGTRLTVV.

The chain combines TRBV27 with TRBJ1-4; D not resolved. The CDR3 loop spans 15 amino acids. Per germline, CDR1 MNHEY and CDR2 SMNVEV (reference sequence). V was cut by 4 bases and J by 0 bases, with 9 bases left in between. This chain's CDR3 is CASSSDLATNEKLFF. Here the CDR3 DNA reads TGTGCCAGCAGTTCTGACCTTGCAACTAATGAAAAACTGTTTTTT.